These T cell receptor beta chains were read from a single sample in a study of blood T cell repertoires in COVID-19. Some clones are missing from TCRdb's copy, which holds only in-frame ones; the method was immunoSEQ multiplex PCR. The sample has around 140,000 clones, 75% to 90% seen once; the top ten hold 2.5% to 3%. Sequencing used peripheral blood. The receptors were gathered from a man aged 55 to 70 with active or convalescent COVID-19. The CDR3 runs from the conserved cysteine through the conserved F or W. D genes are given only for firm matches. Clone size, where shown, is once, few, many, or a class for clones that have expanded.

V gene,D gene,clone size,J gene,CDR3 protein,CDR3 DNA
TRBV9,.,once,TRBJ1-2,CASTFSDWDGGYTF,TGTGCCAGCACCTTCTCGGACTGGGATGGCGGCTACACCTTC
TRBV27,TRBD2,.,TRBJ2-7,CASSSLSSGGAGEQYF,TGTGCCAGCAGTTCCCTCTCTAGCGGGGGGGCCGGCGAGCAGTACTTC
TRBV19,.,.,TRBJ1-6,CASNEGGRAYNSPLHF,TGTGCCAGCAATGAGGGAGGCAGAGCCTATAATTCACCCCTCCACTTT
TRBV5-4,TRBD2,.,TRBJ2-3,CASSPRTSGGTDTQYF,TGTGCCAGCAGCCCCAGGACTAGCGGAGGCACAGATACGCAGTATTTT
TRBV7-2,.,.,TRBJ2-1,CASSLLEGGGGGYNEQFF,TGTGCCAGCAGCTTATTGGAAGGTGGTGGTGGAGGGTACAATGAGCAGTTCTTC
TRBV28,TRBD1,.,TRBJ2-7,CASTVPGQSYEQYF,TGTGCCAGCACCGTCCCGGGACAGTCCTACGAGCAGTACTTC
TRBV15,.,.,TRBJ1-6,CATSGRSGGSPLHF,TGTGCCACCAGCGGGCGGTCCGGAGGTTCACCCCTCCACTTT
TRBV30,.,.,TRBJ1-6,CAWRSDSPLHF,TGTGCCTGGAGGTCAGATTCACCCCTCCACTTT
TRBV28,TRBD1,.,TRBJ2-2,CASSRGQGEVGELFF,TGTGCCAGCAGCCGAGGACAGGGGGAGGTCGGGGAGCTGTTTTTT
TRBV7-9,TRBD1,.,TRBJ2-5,CASSQGAGGETQYF,TGTGCCAGCAGCCAGGGGGCAGGGGGAGAGACCCAGTACTTC
TRBV6-5,.,.,TRBJ1-2,CASRGGPNYGYTF,TGTGCCAGCAGGGGAGGCCCGAACTATGGCTACACCTTC
TRBV28,.,.,TRBJ1-5,CASSTSNQPQHF,TGTGCCAGCAGCACTTCCAATCAGCCCCAGCATTTT
TRBV18,.,.,TRBJ1-5,CASSPPPTESNQPQHF,TGTGCCAGCTCACCACCTCCAACAGAGAGCAATCAGCCCCAGCATTTT